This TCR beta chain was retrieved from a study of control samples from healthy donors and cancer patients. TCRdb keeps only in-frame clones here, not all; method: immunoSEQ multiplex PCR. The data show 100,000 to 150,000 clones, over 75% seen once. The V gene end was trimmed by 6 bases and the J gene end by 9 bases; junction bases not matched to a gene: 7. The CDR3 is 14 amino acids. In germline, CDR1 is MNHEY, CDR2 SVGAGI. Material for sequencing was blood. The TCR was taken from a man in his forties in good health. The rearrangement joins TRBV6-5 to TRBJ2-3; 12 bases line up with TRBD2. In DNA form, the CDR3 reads TGTGCCAGCAGCACTAGCGGGGGGTTTCAGACGCAGTATTTT. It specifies CASSTSGGFQTQYF.